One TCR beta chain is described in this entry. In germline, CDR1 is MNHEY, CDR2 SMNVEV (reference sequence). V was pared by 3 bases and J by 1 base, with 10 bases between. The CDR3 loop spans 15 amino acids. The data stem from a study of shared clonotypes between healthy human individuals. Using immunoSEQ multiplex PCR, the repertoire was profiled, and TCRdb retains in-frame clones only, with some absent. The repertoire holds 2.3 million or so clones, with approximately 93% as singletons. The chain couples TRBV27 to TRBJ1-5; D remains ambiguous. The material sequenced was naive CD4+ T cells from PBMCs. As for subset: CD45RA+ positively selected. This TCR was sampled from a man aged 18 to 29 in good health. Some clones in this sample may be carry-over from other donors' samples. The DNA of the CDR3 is TGTGCCAGCAGTTTTGGAAGACAAAGCAATCAGCCCCAGCATTTT. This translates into CASSFGRQSNQPQHF.